These 11 T cell receptor beta chains came from one sample sequenced in a study of blood T cells in healthy people across ages (dated by TCRdb to between 2015 and 2017). The library was produced with 5' RACE. The listed sequencing device is Illumina HiSeq 2500. A second about 7 to 11 cycle PCR used a sample-barcoded 5' primer and a J-beta primer mix. TCRdb's own reprocessing of the public reads used fastp at Q25 and MiXCR and kept productive beta chains. Identical CDR3 protein sequences are pooled into one entry, listed with their most common genes and DNA. This sample gives some 940,000 distinct CDR3 sequences in total; under 35% of them show up just once. Jointly, the top ten make up about 9.4% of the sample. This sample also belongs to another study, concerning T cells of mothers and their children.

Sample: blood. The receptors originated from a woman aged 35 to 49 in good health.

This clonotype was recorded at least ten times. CDR3 amino acids: CSASHRGGGYGYTF. CDR3 sequence (DNA): TGCAGTGCTAGTCACAGGGGTGGGGGCTATGGCTACACCTTC. This rearrangement joins TRBV20-1 to TRBJ1-2; 7 bases line up with TRBD1. Looked up from germline, CDR1 is DFQATT and CDR2 is SNEGSKA (reference sequence). Losses at the gene ends were 3 bases for V and 4 bases for J; bases not matched to a gene: 8. There are 14 residues in the CDR3.

Many counts were recorded for this clonotype. Germline and junction disagree at one end, which may indicate a read error. V usage is TRBV7-7 and J usage is TRBJ1-1; D gene uncertain. Germline V gene sequence: CDR1 SSHAT, CDR2 FNYEAQ (reference sequence). The CDR3 runs 13 residues. The CDR3 here is CASSQNMNTEAFF. CDR3 nucleotide sequence: TGTGCTAGCAGCCAGAACATGAACACTGAAGCTTTCTTT.

CDR3 in amino acids: CATSDLALTTDTQYF. CDR3 coding DNA: TGTGCCACCAGTGATTTAGCCCTCACCACAGATACGCAGTATTTT. V is TRBV24-1 and J is TRBJ2-3, with D hard to call. The germline V gene has CDR1 KGHDR and CDR2 SFDVKD. This CDR3 has 15 residues. V lost 1 base and J 2 bases, leaving 9 bases between the germline ends.

This clonotype was picked up many times. V and J are TRBV6-1 and TRBJ2-1; unclear D gene. Looked up from germline, CDR1 is MNHNS and CDR2 is SASEGT. This CDR3 has 14 residues. With 6 bases removed from V and 8 bases from J, the gap between germline ends came to 17 bases. Here the CDR3 DNA reads TGTGCCAGCAGGGGTGCCCCCCCATACGATGAGCAGTTCTTC. This encodes CASRGAPPYDEQFF.

Worth noting for this clonotype: One junction end disagrees with the germline gene, perhaps due to a read error. The rearrangement uses TRBV7-7 and TRBJ1-5; no reliable D call. The CDR3 has 13 residues. CDR1 is SSHAT and CDR2 is FNYEAQ in the germline V gene (reference sequence). The CDR3 region is CASSLDVSQPQHF. CDR3 coding DNA: TGTGCTAGCAGCTTAGATGTTAGTCAGCCCCAGCATTTT.

This chain connects TRBV12-3 or TRBV12-4 to TRBJ1-2, with D uncertain. V was cut by 6 bases and J by 4 bases, with 18 bases left in between. The CDR3 sequence is 15 residues long. For the CDR3, the DNA is TGTGCCAGCAGCCCAGGAGGGAGTCGGGGCTATGGCTACACCTTC. Its translation is CASSPGGSRGYGYTF.

This clonotype appeared many times. The V call is TRBV28, the J call TRBJ2-7; D uncertain. The V and J ends lost 0 bases and 7 bases respectively, with 7 bases between them. This CDR3 has 12 amino acids. Germline V gene data show CDR1 as MDHEN and CDR2 as SYDVKM. The CDR3 DNA sequence: TGTGCCAGCAGTTTATGGGGTCGGGAGCAGTACTTC. Translation: CASSLWGREQYF.

This clonotype was seen a handful of times. This chain connects TRBV20-1 to TRBJ2-3; TRBD2 is a possible D gene (5 bases). The V gene lost 5 bases and the J gene lost 4 bases, with 19 bases spanning the gap. Germline V gene data show CDR1 as DFQATT and CDR2 as SNEGSKA (reference sequence). The CDR3 is 15 residues long. In DNA, the CDR3 is TGCAGTGCTGGACCCAGCGGCACCCGGGCAGATACGCAGTATTTT. This gives the protein CSAGPSGTRADTQYF.

This clonotype was detected a few times. V is TRBV7-2 and J is TRBJ1-5; 9 nucleotides match TRBD1. The CDR3 is made up of 15 amino acids. Germline loops: CDR1 SGHTA, CDR2 FQGNSA. The V gene end was trimmed by 5 bases and the J gene end by 7 bases; junction bases not matched to a gene: 9. CDR3: CASSLRTGEGQPQHF. In nucleotides, the CDR3 is TGTGCCAGCAGCCTCCGGACAGGGGAAGGACAGCCCCAGCATTTT.

Notes on this clonotype: This may be a read error, as it is one base from a much larger clone. The chain has TRBV7-2 and TRBJ2-5, with 11 bases identical to TRBD2. The CDR3 loop spans 16 amino acids. Germline-derived CDR1 and CDR2 are SGHTA and FQGNSA. The CDR3 DNA is TGTGCCAGCAGCTTACCGCCTAGCGGGGGGAAAGAGACCCGGTACTTC. This codes for CASSLPPSGGKETRYF. Looking up the rest from reference TRBV7-2 and TRBJ2-5 gives the full variable domain: GAGVSQSPSNKVTEKGKDVELRCDPISGHTALYWYRQSLGQGLEFLIYFQGNSAPDKSGLPSDRFSAERTGGSVSTLTIQRTQQEDSAVYLCASSLPPSGGKETRYFGPGTRLLVL.

This clonotype came up a few times. Being one base from a much bigger clone, this may be a read error. This sequence joins TRBV29-1 and TRBJ1-6, with D uncertain. The CDR3 contains 13 residues. CDR1 is SQVTM and CDR2 is ANQGSEA in the germline V gene. This CDR3 reads CSVEIGRGSPPHF. In nucleotides, the CDR3 is TGCAGCGTTGAGATTGGTAGAGGTTCACCCCCCCACTTT.